Listed below are T cell receptor beta chains from one sample, sequenced in a study of OX40 agonist ivuxolimab in advanced cancers. Assay: immunoSEQ multiplex PCR; the TCRdb copy retains only in-frame clones and omits some. The sample includes 100,000 to 130,000 clones, approximately 90% seen only once; the top ten take around 0.7%. Sequences were derived from CD4+ or CD8+ T cells sorted from blood, sampled in a trial of the OX40 agonist ivuxolimab. The receptors shown here come from an adult with an advanced solid tumor such as melanoma, head and neck, liver or kidney cancer. CDR3s include the opening cysteine and the closing phenylalanine or tryptophan. Each record gives: clone size, V gene, CDR3 length, D gene, J gene, CDR3 DNA, CDR3 protein. D genes are given only for firm matches. Rows may omit the clone size; those that give it use once, few, many or a size class.

>NA|TRBV6-5|15|TRBD1|TRBJ1-2
TGTGCCAGCAGTTACGAGGGACAGGGAAACTATGGCTACACCTTC
CASSYEGQGNYGYTF
>NA|TRBV18|17|TRBD2|TRBJ2-7
TGTGCCAGCTCACCACCGACTAGCGGGGGACGCTCCTACGAGCAGTACTTC
CASSPPTSGGRSYEQYF
>NA|TRBV7-9|14|NA|TRBJ2-5
TGTGCCAGCAGCTTAGTCATGATACAAGAGACCCAGTACTTC
CASSLVMIQETQYF
>few|TRBV5-1|13|TRBD1|TRBJ1-6
TGCGCCAGCAGCGACGGACAGGCCTCACCCCTCCACTTT
CASSDGQASPLHF
>NA|TRBV18|15|NA|TRBJ2-3
TGTGCCAGCTCATCAGACGGCCCGCGCACAGATACGCAGTATTTT
CASSSDGPRTDTQYF
>NA|TRBV30|13|TRBD2|TRBJ2-5
TGTGCCTGGAGTCGAGCGGGACAAGAGACCCAGTACTTC
CAWSRAGQETQYF
>NA|TRBV10-2|15|NA|TRBJ2-5
TGCGCCAGCCGTCCTGGGGGGGGGCCTCGAGAGACCCAGTACTTC
CASRPGGGPRETQYF
>NA|TRBV6-5|14|NA|TRBJ1-1
TGTGCCAGCAGTTACTCGACAGTGAACACTGAAGCTTTCTTT
CASSYSTVNTEAFF
>NA|TRBV5-6|13|NA|TRBJ2-7
TGTGCCAGCAGCCCCGGGACCCGCTACGAGCAGTACTTC
CASSPGTRYEQYF
>NA|TRBV30|13|TRBD1|TRBJ1-4
TGTGCCTGGAGCACGACAGGGCGAGAAAAACTGTTTTTT
CAWSTTGREKLFF
>few|TRBV28|15|TRBD1|TRBJ1-1
TGTGCCAGCAGTCCGGCCGGGACAGGGGGAACTGAAGCTTTCTTT
CASSPAGTGGTEAFF
>NA|TRBV10-3|12|NA|TRBJ2-7
TGTGCCATCAGTGGGGACGGCTACGAGCAGTACTTC
CAISGDGYEQYF
>NA|TRBV5-1|15|TRBD1|TRBJ1-6
TGCGCCAGCAGCCAAGAGGGACAGCCGAATTCACCCCTCCACTTT
CASSQEGQPNSPLHF
>NA|TRBV29-1|11|NA|TRBJ1-3
TGCAGCGTTAGTGTCCTAAACACCATATATTTT
CSVSVLNTIYF
>NA|TRBV10-3|13|TRBD2|TRBJ2-5
TGTGCCACCGAGGCGGGGGAACAAGAGACCCAGTACTTC
CATEAGEQETQYF
>once|TRBV29-1|19|NA|TRBJ2-6
TGCAGCGTTGAAGCCCAGGGACGGACTCTGGTATCTGGGGCCAACGTCCTGACTTTC
CSVEAQGRTLVSGANVLTF
>NA|TRBV4-1|15|TRBD1|TRBJ2-1
TGCGCCAGCAGCCAGGTGGGACAGGGAAGGGGTGAGCAGTTCTTC
CASSQVGQGRGEQFF
>NA|TRBV30|13|NA|TRBJ1-1
TGTGCCTGGAGTTACCCGGGGGCCTCCAAAGCTTTCTTT
CAWSYPGASKAFF
>NA|TRBV13|17|NA|TRBJ1-2
TGTGCCAGCAGCTTAAGATGGGGCAGGAATTCTAACTATGGCTACACCTTC
CASSLRWGRNSNYGYTF
>NA|TRBV5-1|15|NA|TRBJ1-3
TGCGCCAGCAGCTTGGCCCCGCAGGGAGGAGACACCATATATTTT
CASSLAPQGGDTIYF
>NA|TRBV25-1|15|NA|TRBJ1-4
TGTGCCAGCAGTGAACCCTCCCATCATAATGAAAAACTGTTTTTT
CASSEPSHHNEKLFF
>NA|TRBV14|18|TRBD2|TRBJ2-3
TGTGCCAGCAGCCAAGATCGGGGGGTAGCGGGAGGGCCGGATACGCAGTATTTT
CASSQDRGVAGGPDTQYF
>NA|TRBV2|14|NA|TRBJ2-7
TGTGCCAGCAGTCCCGCGGGACAGATCTACGAGCAGTACTTC
CASSPAGQIYEQYF
>NA|TRBV9|15|TRBD1|TRBJ1-4
TGTGCCAGCAGCGCGAGCAGGGGGCTCGGTGAAAAACTGTTTTTT
CASSASRGLGEKLFF
>NA|TRBV19|18|NA|TRBJ2-1
TGTGCCAGTAGTATAGAGGGAGCAGTCCCGGGGCCCTGGGATGAGCAGTTCTTC
CASSIEGAVPGPWDEQFF
>NA|TRBV2|15|NA|TRBJ2-2
TGTGCCAGCAGTGAAGTTACTGGAGGGACCGGGGAGCTGTTTTTT
CASSEVTGGTGELFF
>NA|TRBV10-3|13|NA|TRBJ1-2
TGTGCCATCAGCGAAACAGGGAGCAGTGGCTACACCTTC
CAISETGSSGYTF
>NA|TRBV6-1|13|NA|TRBJ2-2
TGTGCCAGCAGTTATAGGGGGACCGGGGAGCTGTTTTTT
CASSYRGTGELFF
>NA|TRBV11-1|14|TRBD1|TRBJ1-1
TGTGCCAGCAGCTTACAGGGGGGTGGCACTGAAGCTTTCTTT
CASSLQGGGTEAFF
>NA|TRBV6-4|14|NA|TRBJ1-4
TGTGCCAGCAGTGACAGTGTTAGGGCTGAAAAACTGTTTTTT
CASSDSVRAEKLFF
>NA|TRBV30|14|NA|TRBJ2-7
TGTGCCTCCTCAAGGACAACAGGGAACTACGAGCAGTACTTC
CASSRTTGNYEQYF
>NA|TRBV5-6|15|NA|TRBJ1-1
TGTGCCAGCAGCCCGACCCCCGCCCGGGGCTCTGAAGCTTTCTTT
CASSPTPARGSEAFF
>NA|TRBV6-1|14|TRBD1|TRBJ1-2
TGTGCCAGCAGTCAGACAGGGAGGGTGTTTGGCTACACCTTC
CASSQTGRVFGYTF
>NA|TRBV19|14|TRBD2|TRBJ2-3
TGTGCCAGTACCCTCGGGAGGGCCACAGATACGCAGTATTTT
CASTLGRATDTQYF
>NA|TRBV2|14|NA|TRBJ2-2
TGTGCCAGCACGCAGGGGATCGGGACCGGGGAGCTGTTTTTT
CASTQGIGTGELFF
>once|TRBV5-1|16|TRBD2|TRBJ2-3
TGCGCCAGCAGCTTGGGACTAGCACGAGGAACAGATACGCAGTATTTT
CASSLGLARGTDTQYF